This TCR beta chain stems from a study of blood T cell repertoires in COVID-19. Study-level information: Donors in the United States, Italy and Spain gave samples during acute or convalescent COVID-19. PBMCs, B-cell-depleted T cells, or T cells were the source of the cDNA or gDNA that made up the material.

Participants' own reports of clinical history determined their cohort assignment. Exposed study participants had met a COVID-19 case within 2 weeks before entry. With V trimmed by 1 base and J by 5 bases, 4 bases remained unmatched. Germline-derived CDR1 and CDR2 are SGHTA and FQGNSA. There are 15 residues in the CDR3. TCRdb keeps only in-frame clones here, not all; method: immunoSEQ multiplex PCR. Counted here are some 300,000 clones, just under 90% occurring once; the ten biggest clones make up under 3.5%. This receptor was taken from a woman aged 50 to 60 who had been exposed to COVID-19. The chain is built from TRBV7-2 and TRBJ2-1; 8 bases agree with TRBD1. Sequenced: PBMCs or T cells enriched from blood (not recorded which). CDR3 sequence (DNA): TGTGCCAGCAGCTTAGGGGGACAGGTACACAATGAGCAGTTCTTC. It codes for CASSLGGQVHNEQFF.